The subject of this entry is one TCR beta chain. It lacks a known antigen. Base-call qualities are not available, and no considerably larger clone is one nucleotide away. This sample was included in a study of T cell responses to AZD1222 COVID-19 vaccine (dated by TCRdb to the early 2020s). About the full investigation: Because spike-specific TCR depth and breadth did not differ between the two schedules, AZD1222 recipients who got a second dose at roughly 4 weeks were pooled with those who got a second dose at roughly 12 weeks. TCR sequencing covered some 250 trial participants: about 210 given two doses of AZD1222 and 26 given two doses of MenACWY control vaccine. Trial participants were enrolled into age subgroups of 18-55, 56-69 and 70-plus years, which contained about 150, 28 and 57 TCR-sequenced participants, respectively. The full study reports these points: Conclusions about previously exposed vaccinees are limited because only six or seven AZD1222 recipients were SARS-CoV-2 seropositive at baseline. Participants were mostly white British, with more females than males. The authors suggested clonal diversity may have been underestimated. After two AZD1222 doses, both the breadth and the depth of spike-specific TCRs were significantly higher than at day 0 and than in MenACWY recipients. The vaccine-associated CD4 TCRs covered the entire spike protein, and the dominant responses fell in regions 160-218 and 743-854. Because no day 14 peak-response samples were available, repertoires were characterized only after the peak T cell response. In the small 56-69-year group, the increase in depth fell short of significance, most likely because of low power. Epitopes outside the regions mutated in the B.1.351 and B.1.1.7 variants were reportedly recognized by nearly half of the unique spike-specific TCRs.

CDR1 KGHDR and CDR2 SFDVKD are derived from the germline V gene. The CDR3 runs 19 residues from the cysteine to the phenylalanine. Only CDR3 DNA is held: 57 bases, read in frame from base 1. V loses 0 bases at its end and J loses 4 bases; junction bases beyond the gene matches: 8. What this sample's time point label stands for: baseline before first vaccination. The vaccinee samples were drawn from two UK trials, COV001 and COV002, one of which was a single-blind randomized controlled phase 2/3 trial testing AZD1222 (ChAdOx1 nCoV-19) in healthy adults. For TCRbeta chain sequencing, PBMC samples from trial participants were taken at day 0 and at day 28 after the second dose. The CDR3 regions of human TCRbeta chains were analyzed by immunosequencing. The source study handled its data this way. Repertoire TCRs were checked for matches against a reference library of SARS-CoV-2-specific TCRs that had been generated using the MIRA antigen-specificity platform. Breadth was defined as the fraction of unique TCRs that were SARS-CoV-2-associated, and depth was defined as the fraction of total T cells that were SARS-CoV-2-associated. Using the MIRA data, every spike-specific TCR was mapped to the spike region that the TCR reacted to and assigned to either a CD4 or a CD8 class. Log10-transformed breadth and depth values were compared by one-way ANOVA with Sidak's multiple comparisons tests. Here the immuneACCESS table is served through TCRdb, limited to in-frame sequences with V and J called. Missing clones are a known gap in these copies; in checked studies unresolved V genes cover under half, and the rest lacks a known reason. V, J and clone size are those of that table, while D and trimming were read from the DNA. Within this sample are under 100,000 clones, with 65% to 90% of them counted one time only. Clones ranked in the top ten supply 7.9% of the sample.

The chain is encoded by TRBV24-1 joined to TRBJ2-2; a stretch of 12 junction bases matches TRBD2. This TCR came from an adult in good health. The sample here was peripheral blood, taken on day 0 of AZD1222 vaccination. This receptor carries the CDR3 CATSDLQITSGRTTGELFF. In nucleotide form, the sequence is TGTGCCACCAGTGATTTGCAGATCACTAGCGGGAGGACCACCGGGGAGCTGTTTTTT.